The clone carrying this T cell receptor (beta chain) was found a few times. Assay used: immunoSEQ multiplex PCR; TCRdb lists only in-frame clones, some missing. There are fewer than 450,000 clones in the sample; about nine tenths occur only once, and 7.3% lies in the top ten. The data were obtained in a study of blood T cell repertoires in COVID-19. Sequenced input: peripheral blood. The TCR was taken from a woman aged 70-85 years with COVID-19, enrolled during active disease.

Here the CDR3 DNA reads TGTGCCAGTAGTATTACAGACTCCTACGAGCAGTACTTC. Its protein product is CASSITDSYEQYF. The chain recombines TRBV19 with TRBJ2-7; D unresolved. V was clipped by 3 bases and J by 0 bases, with 6 bases between them. Germline V CDR1 and CDR2: LNHDA, SQIVND (reference sequence). The CDR3 covers 13 residues.